The clone carrying this T cell receptor beta chain was detected a few times. Its antigen is unknown. This CDR3 is 16 amino acids long. The V gene's germline CDR1 is SGHVS and CDR2 FQNEAQ. Between the trimmed V and J ends, which lost 7 bases and 0 bases, there was a span of 19 bases. The data were obtained in a study of CD8+ T cells in alopecia areata. Findings of the study overall: Greater clonality was observed in lesional scalp samples, especially alopecia totalis/universalis, versus normal scalp.

Following RNA extraction, reverse transcription yielded cDNA that acted as the sequencing template. The assay was immunoSEQ multiplex PCR, and TCRdb's table has in-frame clones only and misses some. Counted here are around 65,000 clones, about half occurring once; the ten biggest clones make up roughly a sixth. V is TRBV7-8 and J is TRBJ2-7, with D unclear. The specimen was CD8+ T cells sorted from blood, collected at week 0. The TCR originated in a human donor with alopecia areata. In DNA form, the CDR3 reads TGTGCCAGCATCACCGACGGTGGAGCCTTCTCCTACGAGCAGTACTTC. Protein: CASITDGGAFSYEQYF.